The rows below give T cell receptor beta chains drawn from one sample of a study of neurological immune-mediated disorders. TCRdb re-called the 5' RACE reads through MiXCR, storing one row per CDR3 protein. The repertoire holds under 50,000 distinct CDR3 sequences, with more than 20% as singletons. Sequencing was done on a sample of PBMCs. These receptors were taken from a woman aged 70-85 years in good health. Each CDR3 is given with its conserved first and last residue. Each record gives: D gene, clone size, J gene, V gene, CDR3 DNA, CDR3 protein. D genes are given only for firm matches. Some rows have no size entry. The others give once, few or many, or a class for an expanded clone.

- | few | TRBJ1-1 | TRBV5-1 | TGCGCCAGCAGCACGACAGTGAACACTGAAGCTTTCTTT | CASSTTVNTEAFF
- | many | TRBJ1-1 | TRBV11-2 | TGTGCCAGCAGCTTAGCTTTGTCAGAGAACACTGAAGCTTTCTTT | CASSLALSENTEAFF
- | many | TRBJ2-5 | TRBV5-1 | TGCGCCAGCAGCTTGGAGGGTACCCAAGAGACCCAGTACTTC | CASSLEGTQETQYF
- | many | TRBJ1-2 | TRBV7-2 | TGTGCCAGCAGCTTACGGGGGGAGGGTGGCTACACCTTC | CASSLRGEGGYTF
- | few | TRBJ1-4 | TRBV5-1 | TGCGCCAGCAGCTTCGGAAGTGCAACTAATGAAAAACTGTTTTTT | CASSFGSATNEKLFF
TRBD2 | many | TRBJ2-7 | TRBV12-3/TRBV12-4 | TGTGCCAGCAGTTCCCCTGGACTAGCGGGAGTTAAGCAGTACTTC | CASSSPGLAGVKQYF
TRBD2 | - | TRBJ2-1 | TRBV5-4 | TGTGCCAGCAGTTCCACCGGGACTAGCGGGAGGGAGCAGTTCTTC | CASSSTGTSGREQFF
- | few | TRBJ1-5 | TRBV18 | TGTGCCAGCTCACCTGGGGAGGGGGATAGGCATCAGCCCCAGCATTTT | CASSPGEGDRHQPQHF
- | - | TRBJ2-7 | TRBV12-5 | TGTGCTAGTGGTTTGGGGTCCGGGGCGGGTGTCATCGAGCAGTACTTC | CASGLGSGAGVIEQYF
- | - | TRBJ2-1 | TRBV3-1 | TGTGCCAGCAGCCCACCCTCGAGTTATGAGCAGTTCTTC | CASSPPSSYEQFF
- | few | TRBJ1-2 | TRBV19 | TGTGCCAGTAGTTTATCGCAGGGATATGGCTACACCTTC | CASSLSQGYGYTF
- | few | TRBJ1-6 | TRBV4-2 | TGTGCCAGCAGCCAAGACTCAGGGGCGACGAACCGTTCACCCCTCCACTTT | CASSQDSGATNRSPLHF
TRBD1 | once | TRBJ2-1 | TRBV6-2/TRBV6-3 | TGTGCCAGCAGGCCTCACACAGGGGGCGCCTACAATGAGCAGTTCTTC | CASRPHTGGAYNEQFF
- | many | TRBJ2-5 | TRBV5-6 | TGTGCCAGCAGCTTGATCCCACAAGAGACCCAGTACTTC | CASSLIPQETQYF
TRBD2 | few | TRBJ2-1 | TRBV5-1 | TGCGCCAGCAGCCGGGGGGGCAACAATGAGCAGTTCTTC | CASSRGGNNEQFF
- | few | TRBJ2-5 | TRBV29-1 | TGCAGCTGGGGGGTGGCGCCCCAGACCCAGTACTTC | CSWGVAPQTQYF
- | - | TRBJ2-3 | TRBV5-1 | TGCGCCAGCAGCTCCGAAGGGGTCTTCCGCAAAGATACGCACTATTTT | CASSSEGVFRKDTHYF
TRBD1 | - | TRBJ1-4 | TRBV7-2 | TGTGCCAGCAGCTTCGGGACAGATACTAATGAAAAACTGTTTTTT | CASSFGTDTNEKLFF
- | many | TRBJ2-6 | TRBV5-1 | TGCGCCAGCAGCCCGTTCATGGGATCTGGGGCCAACGTCCTGACTTTC | CASSPFMGSGANVLTF
- | many | TRBJ1-5 | TRBV15 | TGTGCCACCAGCAGAGATCAAAGGGCAGCTAATCAGCCCCAGCATTTT | CATSRDQRAANQPQHF
TRBD1 | few | TRBJ2-7 | TRBV29-1 | TGCAGCGTCTGGGACAGGAATTCCTACGAGCAGTACTTC | CSVWDRNSYEQYF
TRBD1 | - | TRBJ2-5 | TRBV3-1 | TGTGCCAGCAGCGGACAGGGTTGGGAGACCCAGTACTTC | CASSGQGWETQYF
TRBD1 | - | TRBJ2-4 | TRBV29-1 | TGCAGCGTTGATGTGACAGGGGCCAAAAACATTCAGTACTTC | CSVDVTGAKNIQYF
- | many | TRBJ1-6 | TRBV25-1 | TGTGCCAGCAGTGAACAGGGACGGATTAATTCACCCCTCCACTTT | CASSEQGRINSPLHF
- | few | TRBJ2-3 | TRBV7-9 | TGTGCCAGCAGCTCGTCAGGGTTAGATACGCAGTATTTT | CASSSSGLDTQYF
- | many | TRBJ2-1 | TRBV5-1 | TGCGCCAGCAGCTTCTCAGCGGACAATGAGCAGTTCTTC | CASSFSADNEQFF
TRBD2 | many | TRBJ2-7 | TRBV7-2 | TGTGCCAGCAGCTTAAACCCCGGACTAGGAGGGTACGAGCAGTACTTC | CASSLNPGLGGYEQYF
TRBD1 | many | TRBJ2-7 | TRBV28 | TGTGCCAGCAGGGAACCGGTGGGACAGAACTCCTACGAGCAGTACTTC | CASREPVGQNSYEQYF